The clone carrying this TCR beta chain was counted only a few times. The antigen remains unidentified. The sample comes from a study of cytomegalovirus exposure and HLA in healthy donors. Study-level points and caveats: A few of the chains that were CMV-associated were confirmed in vitro to be specific for CMV antigens. A later analysis linked 16,951 TCR beta sequences to HLA alleles at 0.05 false discovery rate.

CDR3 length: 15 residues. Losses at the gene ends were 6 bases for V and 9 bases for J; bases not matched to a gene: 7. Germline V gene data show CDR1 as ENHRY and CDR2 as SYGVKD. The PCR employed 60 Vbeta primers together with 13 Jbeta primers. Profiling relied on immunoSEQ multiplex PCR, and the TCRdb table lists in-frame clones only, not all of them. Altogether roughly 100,000 clones are present, approximately 81% being singletons, with the ten largest covering around 1.3%. The rearrangement joins TRBV10-3 to TRBJ2-1, with TRBD2 identical over 14 bases. The TCR comes from a man between 25 and 39 years old in good health and CMV-seronegative. What was sequenced was PBMCs. CDR3 sequence: CAIRGTSGSRGEQFF. DNA for the CDR3: TGTGCCATCAGGGGGACTAGCGGGAGTCGTGGTGAGCAGTTCTTC.